The present TCR beta chain was sequenced within a study of T cells in Graves' hyperthyroidism and ophthalmopathy. Template material for amplifying TCR beta CDR3 regions consisted of RNA transcripts. When the TCR CDR3 underwent first-round RT-PCR, the HTBI primer set was used. Using its own MiXCR run on the multiplex PCR reads, TCRdb lists one record per CDR3 protein. The sample carries fewer than 750,000 distinct CDR3 sequences, roughly 14% recorded once. Germline CDR1 and CDR2: LNHDA and SQIVND (reference sequence). The J segment lost 3 bases and the V segment lost 6 bases, leaving 8 bases of the junction unmatched. CDR3 length: 14 residues. Clinical symptoms, serum thyroxine and TRAb, thyroid ultrasound and orbital computed tomography were used for the diagnoses. Extraction of PBMCs used roughly 9.6 ml of fresh peripheral blood.

The receptor was isolated from a woman between 35 and 50 years old with Graves' ophthalmopathy. The gene calls are TRBV19 and TRBJ2-7, with TRBD2 matching 7 bases. Sequencing used blood. CDR3 in amino acids: CASSLSGINYEQYF. The CDR3 nucleotides read TGTGCCAGTAGCCTGAGCGGGATCAACTACGAGCAGTACTTC.